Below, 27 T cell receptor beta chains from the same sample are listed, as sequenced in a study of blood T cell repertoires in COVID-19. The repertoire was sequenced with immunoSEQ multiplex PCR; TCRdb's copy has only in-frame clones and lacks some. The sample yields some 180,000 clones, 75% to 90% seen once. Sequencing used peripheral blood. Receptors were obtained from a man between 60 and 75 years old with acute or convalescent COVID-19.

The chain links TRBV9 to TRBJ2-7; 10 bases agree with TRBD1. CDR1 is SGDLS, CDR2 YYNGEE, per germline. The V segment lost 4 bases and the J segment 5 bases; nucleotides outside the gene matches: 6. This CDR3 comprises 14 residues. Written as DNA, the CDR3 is TGTGCCAGCAGCCCCCGACAGGGGGCGAACGAGCAGTACTTC. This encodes CASSPRQGANEQYF.

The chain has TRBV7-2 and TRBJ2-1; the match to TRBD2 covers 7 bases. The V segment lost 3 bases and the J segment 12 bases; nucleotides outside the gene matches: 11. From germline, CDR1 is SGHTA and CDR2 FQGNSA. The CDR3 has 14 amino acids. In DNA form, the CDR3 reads TGTGCCAGCAGCTTCCCCGGGACTACCGAAGTGCAGTTCTTC. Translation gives CASSFPGTTEVQFF. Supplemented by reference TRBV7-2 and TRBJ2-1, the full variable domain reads GAGVSQSPSNKVTEKGKDVELRCDPISGHTALYWYRQSLGQGLEFLIYFQGNSAPDKSGLPSDRFSAERTGGSVSTLTIQRTQQEDSAVYLCASSFPGTTEVQFFGPGTRLTVL.

CDR3 sequence reads: CASRGLGGQNEKLFF. In nucleotides, the CDR3 is TGTGCCAGCAGAGGATTAGGTGGACAGAATGAAAAACTGTTTTTT. V gene TRBV28 combines with J gene TRBJ1-4; weak D call: TRBD1 (6 bases). Trimming stripped 6 bases from V and 5 bases from J, with 16 bases between. From germline, CDR1 is MDHEN and CDR2 SYDVKM. The CDR3 has 15 residues.

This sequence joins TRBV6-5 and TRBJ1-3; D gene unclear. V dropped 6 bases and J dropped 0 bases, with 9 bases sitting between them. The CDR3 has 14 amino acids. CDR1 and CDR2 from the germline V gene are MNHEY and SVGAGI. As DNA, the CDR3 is TGTGCCAGCAGCCGAGGGTACTCTGGAAACACCATATATTTT. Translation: CASSRGYSGNTIYF.

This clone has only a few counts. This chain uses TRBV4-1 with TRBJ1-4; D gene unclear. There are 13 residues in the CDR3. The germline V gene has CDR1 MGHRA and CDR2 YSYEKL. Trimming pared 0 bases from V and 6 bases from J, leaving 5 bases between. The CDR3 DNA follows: TGCGCCAGCAGCCAAGACACGGATGAAAAACTGTTTTTT. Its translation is CASSQDTDEKLFF.

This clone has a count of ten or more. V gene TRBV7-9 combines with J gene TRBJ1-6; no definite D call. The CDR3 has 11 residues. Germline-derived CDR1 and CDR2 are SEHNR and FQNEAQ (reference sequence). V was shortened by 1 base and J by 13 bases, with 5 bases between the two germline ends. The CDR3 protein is CASSLVGPLHF. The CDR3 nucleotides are TGTGCCAGCAGCTTAGTCGGTCCCCTCCACTTT.

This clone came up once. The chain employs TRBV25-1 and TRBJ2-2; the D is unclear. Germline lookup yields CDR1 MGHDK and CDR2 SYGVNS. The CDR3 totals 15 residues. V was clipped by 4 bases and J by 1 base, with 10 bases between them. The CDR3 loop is CASSGGVLNTGELFF. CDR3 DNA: TGTGCCAGCAGTGGCGGAGTCTTGAACACCGGGGAGCTGTTTTTT.

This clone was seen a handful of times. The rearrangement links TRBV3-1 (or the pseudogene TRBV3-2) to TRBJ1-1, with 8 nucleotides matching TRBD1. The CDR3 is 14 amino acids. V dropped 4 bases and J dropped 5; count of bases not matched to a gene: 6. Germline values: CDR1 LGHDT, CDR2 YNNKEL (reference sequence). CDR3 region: CASSPGGQGTEAFF. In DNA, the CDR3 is TGTGCCAGCAGCCCAGGGGGCCAGGGGACTGAAGCTTTCTTT.

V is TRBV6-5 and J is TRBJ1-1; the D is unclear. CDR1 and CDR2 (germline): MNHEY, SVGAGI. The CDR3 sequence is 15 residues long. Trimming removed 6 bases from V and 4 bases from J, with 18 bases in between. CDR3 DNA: TGTGCCAGCAGCCCAAGAGGGCGGGGAAGCACTGAAGCTTTCTTT. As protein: CASSPRGRGSTEAFF.

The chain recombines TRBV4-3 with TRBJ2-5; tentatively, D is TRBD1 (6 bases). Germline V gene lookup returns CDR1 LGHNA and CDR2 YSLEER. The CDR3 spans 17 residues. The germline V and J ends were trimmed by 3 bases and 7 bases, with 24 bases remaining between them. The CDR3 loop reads CASSQGQTGNLGGTQYF. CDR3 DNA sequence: TGCGCCAGCAGCCAGGGACAAACAGGGAACCTTGGGGGGACCCAGTACTTC.

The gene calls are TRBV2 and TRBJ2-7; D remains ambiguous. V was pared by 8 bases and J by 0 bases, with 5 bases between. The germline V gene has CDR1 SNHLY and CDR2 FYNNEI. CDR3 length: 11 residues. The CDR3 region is CASLVSYEQYF. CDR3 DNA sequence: TGTGCCAGCTTAGTCTCCTACGAGCAGTACTTC.

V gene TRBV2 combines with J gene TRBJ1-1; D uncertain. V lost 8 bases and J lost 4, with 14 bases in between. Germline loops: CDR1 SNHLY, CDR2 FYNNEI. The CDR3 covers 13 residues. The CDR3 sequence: CASGDSGGTEAFF. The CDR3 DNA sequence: TGTGCCAGCGGAGACTCTGGTGGCACTGAAGCTTTCTTT.

The CDR3, as DNA: TGTGCCAGCAGTCCCTGGACAGGGGGGGATTTGGGATCCAATGAGCAGTTCTTC. It encodes CASSPWTGGDLGSNEQFF. The chain has TRBV27 and TRBJ2-1, with TRBD1 matching over 10 bases. The CDR3 is 18 residues long. V lost 5 bases to trimming and J lost 6 bases; unmatched junction nucleotides: 16. CDR1 is MNHEY and CDR2 is SMNVEV in the germline V gene (reference sequence).

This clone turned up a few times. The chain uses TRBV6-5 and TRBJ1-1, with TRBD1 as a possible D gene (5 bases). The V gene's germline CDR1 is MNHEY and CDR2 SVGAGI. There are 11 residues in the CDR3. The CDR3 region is CASGRVTEAFF. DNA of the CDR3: TGTGCGAGCGGCAGGGTCACTGAAGCTTTCTTT.

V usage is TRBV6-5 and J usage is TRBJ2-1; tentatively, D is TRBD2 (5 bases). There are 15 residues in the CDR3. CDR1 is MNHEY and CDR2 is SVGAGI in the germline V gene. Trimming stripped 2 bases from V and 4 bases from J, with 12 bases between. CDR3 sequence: CASSYTLAMYNEQFF. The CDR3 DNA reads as TGTGCCAGCAGTTACACGCTAGCAATGTACAATGAGCAGTTCTTC.

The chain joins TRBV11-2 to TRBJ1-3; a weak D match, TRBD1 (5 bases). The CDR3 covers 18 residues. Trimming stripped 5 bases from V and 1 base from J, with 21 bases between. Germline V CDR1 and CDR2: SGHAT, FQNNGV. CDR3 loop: CASSPISGRTLSGNTIYF. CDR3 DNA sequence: TGTGCCAGCAGCCCAATCTCAGGGCGAACGTTGTCTGGAAACACCATATATTTT.

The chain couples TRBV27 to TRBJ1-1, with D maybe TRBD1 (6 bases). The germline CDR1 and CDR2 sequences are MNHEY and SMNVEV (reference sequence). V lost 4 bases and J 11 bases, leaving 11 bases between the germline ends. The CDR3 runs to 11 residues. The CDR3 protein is CASSSFQGAFF. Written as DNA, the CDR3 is TGTGCCAGCAGTTCCTTCCAGGGGGCTTTCTTT.

The CDR3 sequence: CASKRGHSAGDTEAFF. The CDR3 nucleotides are TGTGCCAGCAAACGGGGTCATTCCGCTGGGGACACTGAAGCTTTCTTT. This chain connects TRBV27 to TRBJ1-1; D gene uncertain. The V end was cut by 7 bases, the J end by 3 bases, with 21 bases between. Germline V gene sequence: CDR1 MNHEY, CDR2 SMNVEV (reference sequence). The CDR3 extends over 16 amino acids.

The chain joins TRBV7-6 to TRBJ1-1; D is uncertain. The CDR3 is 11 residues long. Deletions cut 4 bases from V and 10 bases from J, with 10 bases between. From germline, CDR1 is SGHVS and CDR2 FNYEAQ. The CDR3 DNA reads TGTGCCAGCAGCTCGAGTTTTGGAGCTTTCTTT. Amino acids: CASSSSFGAFF.

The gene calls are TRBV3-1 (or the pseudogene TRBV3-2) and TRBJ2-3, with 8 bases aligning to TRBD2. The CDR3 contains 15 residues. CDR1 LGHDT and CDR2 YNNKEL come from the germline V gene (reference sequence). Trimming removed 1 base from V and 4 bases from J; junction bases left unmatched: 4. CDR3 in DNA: TGTGCCAGCAGCCAAGGTATCGGGGGGGCAGATACGCAGTATTTT. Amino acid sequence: CASSQGIGGADTQYF.

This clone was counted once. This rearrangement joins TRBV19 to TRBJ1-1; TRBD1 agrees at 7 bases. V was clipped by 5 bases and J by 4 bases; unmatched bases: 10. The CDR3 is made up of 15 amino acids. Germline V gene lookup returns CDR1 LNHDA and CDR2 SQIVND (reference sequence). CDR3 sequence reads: CASSENGQDRTEAFF. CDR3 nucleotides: TGTGCCAGTAGTGAAAACGGACAGGATCGCACTGAAGCTTTCTTT.

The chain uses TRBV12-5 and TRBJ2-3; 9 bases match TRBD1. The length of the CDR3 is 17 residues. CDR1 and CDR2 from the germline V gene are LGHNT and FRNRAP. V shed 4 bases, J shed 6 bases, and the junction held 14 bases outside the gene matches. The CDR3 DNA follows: TGTGCTAGTGGTTCCCCCTGGGCGGGACAGGGCTTGGATACGCAGTATTTT. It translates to CASGSPWAGQGLDTQYF. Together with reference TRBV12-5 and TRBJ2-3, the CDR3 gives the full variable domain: DARVTQTPRHKVTEMGQEVTMRCQPILGHNTVFWYRQTMMQGLELLAYFRNRAPLDDSGMPKDRFSAEMPDATLATLKIQPSEPRDSAVYFCASGSPWAGQGLDTQYFGPGTRLTVL.

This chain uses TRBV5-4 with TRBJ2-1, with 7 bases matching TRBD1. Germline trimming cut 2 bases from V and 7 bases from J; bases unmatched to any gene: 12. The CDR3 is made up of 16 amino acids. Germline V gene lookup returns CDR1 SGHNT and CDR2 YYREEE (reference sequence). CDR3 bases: TGTGCCAGCAGCTTACTCACAAAGGGGGCTCGGAATGAGCAGTTCTTC. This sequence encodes CASSLLTKGARNEQFF. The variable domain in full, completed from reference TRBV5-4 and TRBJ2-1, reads ETGVTQSPTHLIKTRGQQVTLRCSSQSGHNTVSWYQQALGQGPQFIFQYYREEENGRGNFPPRFSGLQFPNYSSELNVNALELDDSALYLCASSLLTKGARNEQFFGPGTRLTVL.

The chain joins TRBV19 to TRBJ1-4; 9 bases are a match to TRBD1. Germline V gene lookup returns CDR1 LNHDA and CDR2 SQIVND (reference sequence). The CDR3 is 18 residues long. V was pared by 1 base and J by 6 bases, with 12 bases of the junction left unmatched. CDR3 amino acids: CASSIAATGGTLDEKLFF. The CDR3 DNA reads TGTGCCAGTAGTATAGCCGCGACAGGGGGTACTCTGGATGAAAAACTGTTTTTT.

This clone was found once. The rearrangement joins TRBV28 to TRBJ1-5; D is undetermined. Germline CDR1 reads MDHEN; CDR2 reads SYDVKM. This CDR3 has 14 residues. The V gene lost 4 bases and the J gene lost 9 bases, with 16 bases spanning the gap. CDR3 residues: CASSSQDLYGPQHF. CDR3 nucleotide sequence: TGTGCCAGCAGTTCTCAGGACTTGTACGGGCCCCAGCATTTT.

The CDR3 DNA follows: TGTGCCAGCAGTCTAACAGGGGCAGGAAACACCATATATTTT. It yields the protein CASSLTGAGNTIYF. This chain connects TRBV28 to TRBJ1-3; 7 bases match TRBD1. Germline V CDR1 and CDR2: MDHEN, SYDVKM. Unmatched junction bases numbered 5, after V lost 5 bases and J lost 4 bases. The CDR3 contains 14 residues.

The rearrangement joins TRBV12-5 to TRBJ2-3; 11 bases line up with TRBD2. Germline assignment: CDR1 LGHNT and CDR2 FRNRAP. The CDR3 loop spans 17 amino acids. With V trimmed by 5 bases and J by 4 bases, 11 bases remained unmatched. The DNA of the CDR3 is TGTGCTAGTGGTATTGTGACTAGCGGGGATGGGGCAGATACGCAGTATTTT. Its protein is CASGIVTSGDGADTQYF.